Given below is one T cell receptor beta chain in context. A quantity of about 0.5 to 1 ug RNA underwent reverse transcription using random hexamers. One entry per CDR3 protein results from TCRdb running MiXCR on the immunoSEQ multiplex PCR reads. The sample lists 130,000 or so distinct CDR3 sequences, 80% to 85% seen once, with roughly 0.5% in the top ten. The data belong to a study of CD8 T cells in Susac syndrome. CDR3 length: 16 residues. Germline lookup yields CDR1 MDHEN and CDR2 SYDVKM. V lost 4 bases to trimming and J lost 6 bases, with 18 bases between them. The rearrangement links TRBV28 to TRBJ1-4; TRBD1 might be the D (5 bases). This TCR was sampled from a human donor with multiple sclerosis. Sequencing was done on a sample of CD8+ T cells from PBMCs. The CDR3 region is CASSWDLERDHEKLFF. CDR3 nucleotides: TGTGCCAGCAGTTGGGACCTTGAGAGGGACCATGAAAAACTGTTTTTT.